The 19 T cell receptor beta chains in this list originate from one sample, sequenced in a study of blood T cells in healthy people across ages. Together with a sample-barcoded 5' primer, a J-beta primer mix was included in a second PCR lasting roughly 6 to 12 cycles. TCRdb re-analysed the 5' RACE reads in MiXCR, keeping a single row per CDR3 protein. The data hold 720,000 or so distinct CDR3 sequences, with 40% to 45% observed a single time. Sequenced material: blood. The receptor set was obtained from a man at least 80 years old in good health.

In regard to this clonotype: This could be a read error, since a much larger clone is one nucleotide away. The V and J genes are TRBV27 and TRBJ2-4, with unresolved D. In germline, CDR1 is MNHEY, CDR2 SMNVEV (reference sequence). V gave up 2 bases and J gave up 13 bases, with 15 bases separating them. CDR3 length equals 13 residues. The DNA of the CDR3 is TGTGCCAGCAGTTTACGCGGATACAATGAGCAGTACTTC. Its translation is CASSLRGYNEQYF.

The V and J genes are TRBV18 and TRBJ1-2; D gene ambiguous. Germline CDR1 KGHSH, CDR2 LQKENI. The V and J ends lost 8 bases and 8 bases respectively, with 15 bases between them. This CDR3 spans 12 amino acids. CDR3 protein: CASTTGPLGYTF. In nucleotides, the CDR3 is TGTGCCAGCACGACCGGACCTCTGGGCTACACCTTC.

The rearrangement links TRBV6-2 or TRBV6-3 to TRBJ2-4; D ambiguous. The V end was cut by 6 bases, the J end by 13 bases, with 13 bases between. Germline V gene sequence: CDR1 MNHEY, CDR2 SVGEGT. This CDR3 has 11 amino acids. DNA of the CDR3: TGTGCCAGCAGCTGGGTGAATGAGCAGTACTTC. This encodes CASSWVNEQYF.

This clonotype was detected only a few times. The rearrangement joins TRBV6-1 to TRBJ2-7, with 10 positions matching TRBD2. The CDR3 is 17 amino acids. Per the germline V gene, CDR1 is MNHNS and CDR2 is SASEGT. Trimming cost V 3 bases and J 0 bases; bases outside gene matches: 8. The CDR3 region has the DNA TGTGCCAGCAGTGATCCCTCTAGCGGGAGAGCCTCCTACGAGCAGTACTTC. This encodes CASSDPSSGRASYEQYF.

As for this clonotype: This may come from a read error, since a much larger clone is one base off. The chain employs TRBV20-1 and TRBJ2-1; 8 nucleotides line up with TRBD2. Trimming cost V 4 bases and J 4 bases; bases outside gene matches: 9. The germline CDR1 and CDR2 sequences are DFQATT and SNEGSKA (reference sequence). This CDR3 comprises 15 residues. The CDR3 sequence: CSATHSGEAYNEQFF. CDR3 nucleotide sequence: TGCAGTGCTACCCATAGCGGGGAAGCTTACAATGAGCAGTTCTTC.

This clonotype has at least ten counts. The chain recombines TRBV3-1 with TRBJ1-6; TRBD1 might be the D (5 bases). This CDR3 is built from 14 residues. Germline assignment: CDR1 LGHDT and CDR2 YNNKEL (reference sequence). Trimming removed 2 bases at V and 7 bases at J, with 9 bases between. The CDR3 nucleotides are TGTGCCAGCAGCCAATCTCGGGGCAATTCACCCCTCCACTTT. Translated, it gives CASSQSRGNSPLHF.

There are a few counts of this clonotype. The chain links TRBV6-2 or TRBV6-3 to TRBJ1-2, with D unresolved. The V gene's germline CDR1 is MNHEY and CDR2 SVGEGT. The CDR3 is made up of 13 amino acids. The V end lost 4 bases, the J end lost 7 bases, and 13 bases lay between the germline ends. CDR3 loop: CASSSTPSGGYTF. DNA of the CDR3: TGTGCCAGCAGTTCAACACCGTCGGGTGGCTACACCTTC.

The chain combines TRBV2 with TRBJ2-7, with TRBD1 matching over 9 bases. CDR3 length equals 13 residues. J was trimmed by 6 bases and V by 5 bases; bases with no gene match: 5. Germline V gives CDR1 SNHLY, CDR2 FYNNEI. The CDR3 spells CASSMGQGAEQYF. The CDR3, as DNA: TGTGCCAGCAGTATGGGACAGGGAGCCGAGCAGTACTTC.

A single count supports this clonotype. The chain combines TRBV20-1 with TRBJ2-7, with 7 nucleotides matching TRBD2. From germline, CDR1 is DFQATT and CDR2 SNEGSKA (reference sequence). This CDR3 comprises 16 residues. The J segment lost 7 bases and the V segment lost 0 bases, leaving 15 bases of the junction unmatched. The CDR3 protein is CSARDPGGRTRNEQYF. As DNA, the CDR3 is TGCAGTGCTAGAGATCCTGGGGGAAGGACTAGGAATGAGCAGTACTTC.

This clonotype showed up just a few times. CDR3 nucleotide sequence: TGTGCCAGCAGGGGGGACAGGGGAAATGGCTACACCTTC. Amino acids: CASRGDRGNGYTF. The rearrangement joins TRBV2 to TRBJ1-2, with TRBD1 matching over 10 bases. Germline V gene data show CDR1 as SNHLY and CDR2 as FYNNEI. Trimming took 6 bases from V and 6 from J; bases not matched to a gene: 4. The CDR3 is 13 residues long.

This clonotype turned up a few times. The chain couples TRBV29-1 to TRBJ2-5, with 9 bases fitting TRBD1. V was pared by 7 bases and J by 5 bases, with 11 bases of the junction left unmatched. Germline V gene sequence: CDR1 SQVTM, CDR2 ANQGSEA. The length of the CDR3 is 14 residues. In DNA, the CDR3 is TGCAGCGAAGGGACAGGGTTAGGTGGGGAGACCCAGTACTTC. Residues: CSEGTGLGGETQYF. The full variable domain, completed using reference TRBV29-1 and TRBJ2-5, is SAVISQKPSRDICQRGTSLTIQCQVDSQVTMMFWYRQQPGQSLTLIATANQGSEATYESGFVIDKFPISRPNLTFSTLTVSNMSPEDSSIYLCSEGTGLGGETQYFGPGTRLLVL.

This clonotype has just a few counts. V gene TRBV25-1 combines with J gene TRBJ2-5, with 9 bases identical to TRBD2. The CDR3 has 15 amino acids. J lost 2 bases, V lost 6 bases, and 7 bases had no gene match. Per the germline V gene, CDR1 is MGHDK and CDR2 is SYGVNS. This CDR3 is CASRMVAGVQETQYF. The CDR3 DNA sequence: TGTGCCAGCAGAATGGTAGCGGGAGTTCAAGAGACCCAGTACTTC.

This chain uses TRBV6-2 or TRBV6-3 with TRBJ2-7, with TRBD1 identical over 9 bases. CDR3 size: 17 residues. Unmatched junction bases numbered 17, after V lost 4 bases and J lost 7 bases. Germline V lookup: CDR1 MNHEY, CDR2 SVGEGT. The CDR3 spells CASSSSPGQGKFNEQYF. CDR3 coding DNA: TGTGCCAGCAGTTCCTCTCCGGGACAGGGCAAATTCAATGAGCAGTACTTC.

This clonotype was found a few times. The rearrangement links TRBV7-3 to TRBJ2-1; 11 bases align to TRBD2. Per the germline V gene, CDR1 is SGHTA and CDR2 is FQGTGA. CDR3 length equals 18 residues. V was pared by 5 bases and J by 0 bases, with 9 bases of the junction left unmatched. CDR3 DNA: TGTGCCAGCAGCCCGACTAGCGGGATCCCCAGCTCCTACAATGAGCAGTTCTTC. Its protein is CASSPTSGIPSSYNEQFF.

V and J are TRBV5-1 and TRBJ2-7; 9 bases are shared with TRBD1. The J call may be in error: the DNA end matches TRBJ2-5 better. The CDR3 consists of 15 residues. CDR1 is SGHRS and CDR2 is YFSETQ in the germline V gene. This CDR3 reads CASSLETGGFETQYF. For the CDR3, the DNA is TGCGCCAGCAGCCTGGAGACAGGGGGGTTTGAGACCCAGTACTTC.

The rearrangement uses TRBV29-1 and TRBJ1-2; 7 nucleotides match TRBD1. Germline trimming cut 0 bases from V and 4 bases from J; bases unmatched to any gene: 11. The germline V gene encodes CDR1 SQVTM and CDR2 ANQGSEA. This CDR3 is built from 16 residues. The CDR3 region is CSVEDGTVTGFYGYTF. In DNA form, the CDR3 reads TGCAGCGTTGAAGATGGGACAGTGACTGGCTTCTATGGCTACACCTTC.

This clonotype has ten or more counts. The rearrangement joins TRBV6-1 to TRBJ2-6; D unresolved. Trimming removed 8 bases from V and 0 bases from J, with 29 bases in between. CDR1 is MNHNS and CDR2 is SASEGT in the germline V gene. The CDR3 extends over 21 amino acids. As DNA, the CDR3 is TGTGCCAGCGGAAAAGCAACGGGTCAGCCCCAAGCCCGCTCTGGGGCCAACGTCCTGACTTTC. It codes for CASGKATGQPQARSGANVLTF.

V is TRBV6-5 and J is TRBJ2-3; 9 bases agree with TRBD2. The CDR3 loop spans 16 amino acids. CDR1 is MNHEY, CDR2 SVGAGI, per germline. V was clipped by 6 bases and J by 4 bases; unmatched bases: 11. CDR3 in amino acids: CASSRAGTSSPDTQYF. The DNA of the CDR3 is TGTGCCAGCAGCCGCGCCGGGACTAGCAGCCCAGATACGCAGTATTTT.

This chain uses TRBV28 with TRBJ2-4; 11 positions agree with TRBD1. Germline V gives CDR1 MDHEN, CDR2 SYDVKM. V dropped 6 bases and J dropped 6; count of bases not matched to a gene: 7. This CDR3 spans 15 amino acids. CDR3 nucleotides: TGTGCCAGCAGCCCCCCCGGACAGGGGGCAAACATTCAGTACTTC. This gives the protein CASSPPGQGANIQYF.